This T cell receptor (beta chain) was found in a study of blood T cell repertoires in COVID-19. Trimming cost V 0 bases and J 5 bases; bases outside gene matches: 15. Germline V CDR1 and CDR2: MNHNS, SASEGT. The CDR3 has 19 amino acids. Per the authors' pipeline: Estimation of nucleated cell counts was performed using reference gene primer amplification. Assay: immunoSEQ multiplex PCR; the TCRdb copy retains only in-frame clones and omits some. V and J calls and clone size are as listed in that table; D and trimming were resolved from the DNA. The sample holds roughly 190,000 clones, 84% seen once. The sample consisted of peripheral blood. The receptor's source is a woman aged 70-85 years with active or convalescent COVID-19. This chain links TRBV6-1 with TRBJ1-5; 8 bases are shared with TRBD1. The DNA of the CDR3 is TGTGCCAGCAGTGAAGCGCTTCGGAGGAGGACAGGGTGGCATCAGCCCCAGCATTTT. Encoded protein: CASSEALRRRTGWHQPQHF.